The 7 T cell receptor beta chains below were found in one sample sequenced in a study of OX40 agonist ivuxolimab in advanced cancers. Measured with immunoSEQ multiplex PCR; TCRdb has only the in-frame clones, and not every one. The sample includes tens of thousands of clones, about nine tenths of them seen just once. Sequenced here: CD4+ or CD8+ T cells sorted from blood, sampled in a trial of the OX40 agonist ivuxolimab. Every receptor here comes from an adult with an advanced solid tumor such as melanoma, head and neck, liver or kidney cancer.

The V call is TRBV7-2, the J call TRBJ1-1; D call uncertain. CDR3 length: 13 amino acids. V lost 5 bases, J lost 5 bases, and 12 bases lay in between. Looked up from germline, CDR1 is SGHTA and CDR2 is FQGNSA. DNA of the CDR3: TGTGCCAGCAGCCCCGACTCGTGGACTGAAGCTTTCTTT. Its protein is CASSPDSWTEAFF. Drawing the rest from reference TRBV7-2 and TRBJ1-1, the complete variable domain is GAGVSQSPSNKVTEKGKDVELRCDPISGHTALYWYRQSLGQGLEFLIYFQGNSAPDKSGLPSDRFSAERTGGSVSTLTIQRTQQEDSAVYLCASSPDSWTEAFFGQGTRLTVV.

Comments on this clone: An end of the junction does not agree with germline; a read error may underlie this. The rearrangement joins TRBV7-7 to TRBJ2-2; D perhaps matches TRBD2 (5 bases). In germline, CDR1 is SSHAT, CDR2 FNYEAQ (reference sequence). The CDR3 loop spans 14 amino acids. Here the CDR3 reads CASSLGLNTGELFF. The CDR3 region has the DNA TGTGCTAGCAGCTTAGGACTGAACACCGGGGAGCTGTTTTTT.

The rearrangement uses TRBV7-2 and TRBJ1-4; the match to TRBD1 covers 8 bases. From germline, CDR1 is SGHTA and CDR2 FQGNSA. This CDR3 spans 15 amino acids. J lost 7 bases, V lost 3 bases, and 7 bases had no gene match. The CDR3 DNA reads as TGTGCCAGCAGCTTCGACAGGGGAGTAAGTGAAAAACTGTTTTTT. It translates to CASSFDRGVSEKLFF.

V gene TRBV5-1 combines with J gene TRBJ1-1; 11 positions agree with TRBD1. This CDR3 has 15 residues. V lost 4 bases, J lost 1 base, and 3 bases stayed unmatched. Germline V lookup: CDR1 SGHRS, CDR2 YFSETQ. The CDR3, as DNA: TGCGCCAGCAGCCCCGGACAGGGGGCGAACACTGAAGCTTTCTTT. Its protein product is CASSPGQGANTEAFF.

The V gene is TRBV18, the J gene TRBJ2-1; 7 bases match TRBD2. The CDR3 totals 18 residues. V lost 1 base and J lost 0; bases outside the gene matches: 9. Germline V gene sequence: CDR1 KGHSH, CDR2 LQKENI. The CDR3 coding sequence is TGTGCCAGCTCACCACGGCAGTCTAGCGGACCCTCCTACAATGAGCAGTTCTTC. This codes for CASSPRQSSGPSYNEQFF.

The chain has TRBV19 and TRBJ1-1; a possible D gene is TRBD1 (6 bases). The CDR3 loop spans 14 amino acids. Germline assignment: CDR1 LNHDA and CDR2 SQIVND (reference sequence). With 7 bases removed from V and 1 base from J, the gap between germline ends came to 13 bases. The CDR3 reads CASIPRQANTEAFF. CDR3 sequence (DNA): TGTGCCAGTATCCCACGACAGGCGAACACTGAAGCTTTCTTT.

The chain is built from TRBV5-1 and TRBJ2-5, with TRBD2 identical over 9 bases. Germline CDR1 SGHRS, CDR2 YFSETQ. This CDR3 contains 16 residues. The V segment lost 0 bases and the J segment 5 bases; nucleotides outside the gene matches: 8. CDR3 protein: CASSLDSGSGGETQYF. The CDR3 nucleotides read TGCGCCAGCAGCTTGGATAGCGGGAGTGGCGGGGAGACCCAGTACTTC.